Presented here are 32 T cell receptor beta chains from one specimen sequenced in a study of siplizumab effects on memory and regulatory T cells. TCRdb's copy holds only in-frame clones and misses some; the assay was immunoSEQ multiplex PCR. The sample lists more than 85,000 clones, about 92% occurring once. Sequencing was done on a sample of Tregs sorted from blood. All receptors come from a human donor in good health.

CDR3 loop: CASSYNRGTGTEAFF. Here the CDR3 DNA reads TGTGCCAGCAGTTACAACAGGGGGACCGGCACTGAAGCTTTCTTT. The chain carries TRBV6-6 and TRBJ1-1, with 8 bases identical to TRBD1. Germline CDR1 and CDR2: MNHNY and SVGAGI (reference sequence). The V and J ends lost 2 bases and 4 bases, in that order; junction bases with no gene match: 6. CDR3 length: 15 residues.

The table lists this clone with a count of one. J is TRBJ2-3 and V is TRBV5-1, with D possibly being TRBD1 or TRBD2 (5 bases each). This CDR3 region has 15 residues. V was clipped by 1 base and J by 2 bases, with 11 bases between them. The germline gives CDR1 SGHRS, CDR2 YFSETQ. CDR3 sequence reads: CASSLRGAHTDTQYF. The DNA of the CDR3 is TGCGCCAGCAGCTTGCGAGGGGCCCACACAGATACGCAGTATTTT.

The rearrangement links TRBV27 to TRBJ1-5, with unresolved D. This CDR3 has 14 residues. CDR1 and CDR2 (germline): MNHEY, SMNVEV (reference sequence). The V and J ends lost 2 bases and 6 bases respectively, with 11 bases between them. The CDR3 region is CASSLGRGPQPQHF. The CDR3 DNA is TGTGCCAGCAGTTTAGGTCGTGGGCCTCAGCCCCAGCATTTT.

The chain employs TRBV5-4 and TRBJ2-1, with TRBD2 identical over 9 bases. The CDR3 length is 14 residues. J lost 9 bases, V lost 0 bases, and 4 bases had no gene match. Germline CDR1 SGHNT, CDR2 YYREEE (reference sequence). CDR3 in DNA: TGTGCCAGCAGCTTGGCTAGCGGGGCCGGTGAGCAGTTCTTC. This encodes CASSLASGAGEQFF.

This chain connects TRBV10-1 to TRBJ2-1; 9 positions match TRBD1. V lost 4 bases, J lost 9 bases, and 7 bases stayed unmatched. The germline V gene encodes CDR1 WNHNN and CDR2 SYGVQD (reference sequence). The CDR3 covers 14 residues. Here the CDR3 reads CASSAGTGRAEQFF. The DNA of the CDR3 is TGCGCCAGCAGTGCCGGGACAGGGAGGGCTGAGCAGTTCTTC.

The gene calls are TRBV19 and TRBJ2-1; perhaps TRBD1 as D (5 bases). Trimming shortened V by 10 bases and J by 4 bases, and 17 bases separated the two germline ends. Germline-derived CDR1 and CDR2 are LNHDA and SQIVND (reference sequence). This CDR3 region has 14 residues. CDR3 in DNA: TGTGCCACCAGGGCAACAAACCCTTACAATGAGCAGTTCTTC. Amino acid sequence: CATRATNPYNEQFF.

This rearrangement joins TRBV7-9 to TRBJ2-2, with a weak D call TRBD1 (6 bases). This CDR3 has 16 residues. Germline V CDR1 and CDR2: SEHNR, FQNEAQ (reference sequence). V lost 5 bases and J 0 bases, leaving 13 bases between the germline ends. This CDR3 is CASSLPTGSNTGELFF. CDR3 DNA: TGTGCCAGCAGCCTTCCGACAGGATCGAACACCGGGGAGCTGTTTTTT.

The V and J genes are TRBV7-9 and TRBJ1-2; 9 positions agree with TRBD1. The CDR3 has 16 amino acids. Germline trimming cut 3 bases from V and 8 bases from J; bases unmatched to any gene: 13. Germline CDR1 SEHNR, CDR2 FQNEAQ (reference sequence). DNA for the CDR3: TGTGCCAGCAGCTTTAATAATCCGGGACAGGGAAACGGCTACACCTTC. This sequence encodes CASSFNNPGQGNGYTF.

The chain couples TRBV5-1 to TRBJ1-6; 8 positions agree with TRBD1. V shed 4 bases, J shed 7 bases, and the junction held 4 bases outside the gene matches. Per the germline V gene, CDR1 is SGHRS and CDR2 is YFSETQ. This CDR3 is 14 amino acids long. For the CDR3, the DNA is TGCGCCAGCAGCCCGACAGGGGACAATTCACCCCTCCACTTT. Its protein is CASSPTGDNSPLHF.

This clone was counted a single time. The chain is built from TRBV5-1 and TRBJ2-3; D unclear. With 3 bases removed from V and 2 bases from J, the gap between germline ends came to 7 bases. The germline gives CDR1 SGHRS, CDR2 YFSETQ. This CDR3 has 13 amino acids. The CDR3 DNA is TGCGCCAGCAGCTCAGAGACCACAGATACGCAGTATTTT. It encodes CASSSETTDTQYF.

The chain carries TRBV6-1 and TRBJ1-1; the match to TRBD1 covers 9 bases. Germline V gene data show CDR1 as MNHNS and CDR2 as SASEGT. This CDR3 has 14 residues. With 6 bases clipped from V and 3 bases from J, the junction kept 5 bases outside the gene matches. CDR3 loop: CASRDRGWDTEAFF. The DNA for the CDR3 is TGTGCCAGCAGGGACAGGGGCTGGGACACTGAAGCTTTCTTT.

The CDR3 loop is CASSFRGQVNTEAFF. CDR3 nucleotides: TGTGCCAGCAGCTTCCGCGGACAAGTCAACACTGAAGCTTTCTTT. This chain uses TRBV5-6 with TRBJ1-1; D may be TRBD1 (5 bases). The CDR3 has 15 amino acids. CDR1 and CDR2 (germline): SGHDT, YYEEEE. Between the trimmed V and J ends, which lost 2 bases and 2 bases, there was a span of 13 bases.

The gene calls are TRBV30 and TRBJ2-5, with D unresolved. The CDR3 has 11 amino acids. V gave up 2 bases and J gave up 7 bases, with 8 bases separating them. Germline V gene lookup returns CDR1 GTSNPN and CDR2 SVGIG (reference sequence). The CDR3 region has the DNA TGTGCCTGGAGTATTGATGTGACCCAGTACTTC. The encoded protein is CAWSIDVTQYF.

The chain employs TRBV5-1 and TRBJ1-2, with 11 bases identical to TRBD1. The ends lost 4 bases at V and 4 bases at J; junction bases unmatched: 9. The CDR3 sequence is 16 residues long. Germline-derived CDR1 and CDR2 are SGHRS and YFSETQ. CDR3 coding DNA: TGCGCCAGCAGCCAGACCCGGGACAGGGGGATCTATGGCTACACCTTC. It translates to CASSQTRDRGIYGYTF.

V and J are TRBV7-9 and TRBJ2-1; 11 bases are shared with TRBD1. The V gene's germline CDR1 is SEHNR and CDR2 FQNEAQ (reference sequence). This CDR3 comprises 15 residues. V shed 2 bases and J 8 bases; nucleotides not matched to a gene: 5. The CDR3 DNA follows: TGTGCCAGCAGCTTATGGACAGGGGGCGAGGATGAGCAGTTCTTC. Its protein is CASSLWTGGEDEQFF.

The CDR3 reads CASSAAGTRGRTDTQYF. CDR3 bases: TGCGCCAGCAGTGCGGCGGGGACCCGGGGCCGCACAGATACGCAGTATTTT. The chain uses TRBV10-1 and TRBJ2-3; D perhaps matches TRBD2 (6 bases). CDR1 is WNHNN and CDR2 is SYGVQD in the germline V gene (reference sequence). V lost 4 bases, J lost 1 base, and 18 bases lay in between. This CDR3 spans 17 amino acids.

The V and J genes are TRBV7-8 and TRBJ2-1, with 10 nucleotides matching TRBD2. Trimming removed 4 bases from V and 4 bases from J; junction bases left unmatched: 4. The CDR3 covers 15 residues. The V gene's germline CDR1 is SGHVS and CDR2 FQNEAQ. This CDR3 reads CASSSSGGGYNEQFF. CDR3 nucleotide sequence: TGTGCCAGCAGCTCAAGCGGGGGGGGTTACAATGAGCAGTTCTTC.

The rearrangement uses TRBV5-1 and TRBJ1-2; 9 bases are shared with TRBD1. The ends lost 0 bases at V and 0 bases at J; junction bases unmatched: 3. The length of the CDR3 is 16 residues. Germline CDR1 SGHRS, CDR2 YFSETQ. CDR3 region: CASSLVGQGANYGYTF. CDR3 DNA: TGCGCCAGCAGCTTGGTGGGACAGGGAGCTAACTATGGCTACACCTTC. Full variable domain (rest looked up from reference TRBV5-1 and TRBJ1-2): KAGVTQTPRYLIKTRGQQVTLSCSPISGHRSVSWYQQTPGQGLQFLFEYFSETQRNKGNFPGRFSGRQFSNSRSEMNVSTLELGDSALYLCASSLVGQGANYGYTFGSGTRLTVV.

This chain links TRBV5-1 with TRBJ2-1; no clear D. V was pared by 0 bases and J by 3 bases, with 4 bases between. Germline CDR1 and CDR2: SGHRS and YFSETQ. CDR3 length: 13 residues. The DNA for the CDR3 is TGCGCCAGCAGCTTGGCCGTCTACAATGAGCAGTTCTTC. This gives the protein CASSLAVYNEQFF.

V is TRBV5-4 and J is TRBJ2-1, with D perhaps matching TRBD1 or TRBD2 (5 bases each). CDR3 size: 12 residues. V lost 4 bases and J 10 bases, leaving 12 bases between the germline ends. Germline values: CDR1 SGHNT, CDR2 YYREEE (reference sequence). CDR3 amino acids: CASSPPWGEQFF. CDR3 DNA sequence: TGTGCCAGCAGCCCTCCGTGGGGGGAGCAGTTCTTC.

V is TRBV6-1 and J is TRBJ2-3; D is ambiguous. The CDR3 sequence is 11 residues long. V lost 6 bases and J 7 bases, leaving 8 bases between the germline ends. The germline V gene has CDR1 MNHNS and CDR2 SASEGT. CDR3: CASRRTYTQYF. The CDR3 bases are TGTGCCAGCAGGCGAACCTATACGCAGTATTTT.

The J gene is TRBJ1-5, the V gene TRBV2, with D hard to call. The length of the CDR3 is 15 residues. CDR1 and CDR2 (germline): SNHLY, FYNNEI. The V end lost 1 base, the J end lost 0 bases, and 7 bases lay between the germline ends. The CDR3 region has the DNA TGTGCCAGCAGTGAAGAACCTTATAGCAATCAGCCCCAGCATTTT. Translation gives CASSEEPYSNQPQHF.

The chain employs TRBV29-1 and TRBJ1-2; no clear D. V was pared by 6 bases and J by 8 bases, with 13 bases between. CDR3 length: 11 amino acids. Germline loops: CDR1 SQVTM, CDR2 ANQGSEA. The CDR3 nucleotides read TGCAGCGTCGGAGAACGGGGAGGCTACACCTTC. Amino acids: CSVGERGGYTF.

The DNA of the CDR3 is TGTGCCAGCAGTCGACGGAACTTCCAAGAGACCCAGTACTTC. Its translation is CASSRRNFQETQYF. V usage is TRBV7-6 and J usage is TRBJ2-5; D gene uncertain. CDR3 length: 14 residues. Germline loops: CDR1 SGHVS, CDR2 FNYEAQ. Trimming pared 6 bases from V and 1 base from J, leaving 12 bases between. The complete variable domain, with remaining parts taken from reference TRBV7-6 and TRBJ2-5, reads GAGVSQSPRYKVTKRGQDVALRCDPISGHVSLYWYRQALGQGPEFLTYFNYEAQQDKSGLPNDRFSAERPEGSISTLTIQRTEQRDSAMYRCASSRRNFQETQYFGPGTRLLVL.

This clone was observed a handful of times. The V and J genes are TRBV18 and TRBJ1-2; D gene uncertain. The germline gives CDR1 KGHSH, CDR2 LQKENI. The ends were cut back, 2 bases at V and 5 bases at J, with 12 bases in the middle. CDR3 length: 14 amino acids. The CDR3 DNA reads as TGTGCCAGCTCACCATTCCCGACGGCTTATGGCTACACCTTC. Encoded protein: CASSPFPTAYGYTF. Based on the CDR3 plus reference TRBV18 and TRBJ1-2, the full variable domain is NAGVMQNPRHLVRRRGQEARLRCSPMKGHSHVYWYRQLPEEGLKFMVYLQKENIIDESGMPKERFSAEFPKEGPSILRIQQVVRGDSAAYFCASSPFPTAYGYTFGSGTRLTVV.

The CDR3 nucleotides read TGTGCCAGCAGCCAAACTAGCTTGTCCTACAATGAGCAGTTCTTC. This codes for CASSQTSLSYNEQFF. The V gene is TRBV7-2, the J gene TRBJ2-1; a possible D gene is TRBD2 (6 bases). The CDR3 runs 15 residues. The germline V and J ends were trimmed by 5 bases and 1 base, with 12 bases remaining between them. CDR1 and CDR2 from the germline V gene are SGHTA and FQGNSA.

The V call is TRBV5-4, the J call TRBJ2-1; 9 bases match TRBD2. The CDR3 length is 16 residues. CDR1 SGHNT and CDR2 YYREEE come from the germline V gene (reference sequence). V lost 0 bases to trimming and J lost 4 bases; unmatched junction nucleotides: 5. CDR3 in amino acids: CASSLGSSGAYNEQFF. For the CDR3, the DNA is TGTGCCAGCAGCTTGGGGTCTAGCGGGGCTTACAATGAGCAGTTCTTC. Filled out from reference TRBV5-4 and TRBJ2-1, the complete variable domain reads ETGVTQSPTHLIKTRGQQVTLRCSSQSGHNTVSWYQQALGQGPQFIFQYYREEENGRGNFPPRFSGLQFPNYSSELNVNALELDDSALYLCASSLGSSGAYNEQFFGPGTRLTVL.

The rearrangement uses TRBV5-1 and TRBJ1-1; D not resolved. The CDR3 consists of 14 residues. Per the germline V gene, CDR1 is SGHRS and CDR2 is YFSETQ. Trimming left V 0 bases short and J 1 base short, with 7 bases between. CDR3 residues: CASSLDGGNTEAFF. CDR3 nucleotide sequence: TGCGCCAGCAGCTTGGATGGAGGGAACACTGAAGCTTTCTTT.

The chain recombines TRBV4-1 with TRBJ1-1; D not resolved. Trimming took off 3 bases at V and 2 bases at J, with 28 bases between the two ends. Germline CDR1 MGHRA, CDR2 YSYEKL. This CDR3 is 20 amino acids long. The CDR3 spells CASSQSVVLIEASSNTEAFF. CDR3 nucleotides: TGCGCCAGCAGCCAGTCCGTCGTATTAATAGAGGCATCCTCTAACACTGAAGCTTTCTTT.

The chain carries TRBV11-2 and TRBJ1-2; D gene unclear. V shed 1 base and J shed 5 bases, with 5 bases lying between them. CDR3 length: 12 residues. Germline assignment: CDR1 SGHAT and CDR2 FQNNGV. Written as DNA, the CDR3 is TGTGCCAGCAGCTTAGTCCTTTATGGCTACACCTTC. Encoded protein: CASSLVLYGYTF.

The chain uses TRBV9 and TRBJ1-2, with D unclear. V was cut by 0 bases and J by 4 bases, with 1 base left in between. This CDR3 region has 11 residues. Germline assignment: CDR1 SGDLS and CDR2 YYNGEE. The CDR3 region has the DNA TGTGCCAGCAGCGTAGGCTATGGCTACACCTTC. This codes for CASSVGYGYTF.

The rearrangement links TRBV5-1 to TRBJ1-1; 8 bases fit TRBD1. The trim removed 0 bases at V and 0 bases at J, leaving 1 base unmatched. Germline-derived CDR1 and CDR2 are SGHRS and YFSETQ. CDR3 size: 15 residues. CDR3: CASSLGTGLNTEAFF. CDR3 in DNA: TGCGCCAGCAGCTTGGGGACAGGGCTGAACACTGAAGCTTTCTTT.